These 6 T cell receptor beta chains share one sample of origin, sequenced in a study of shared clonotypes between healthy human individuals. Only in-frame clones appear in the TCRdb table, and some are missing; sequencing was by immunoSEQ multiplex PCR. This table holds 2.5 million or so clones, around nine tenths found once. Sequencing used naive CD4+ T cells sorted from blood. Stated subset: CD45RA+ positively selected. These receptors originate from a man aged 18 to 30 in good health.

This clone was seen just once. The rearrangement links TRBV27 to TRBJ1-2; 7 bases line up with TRBD1. V shed 5 bases, J shed 0 bases, and the junction held 9 bases outside the gene matches. From germline, CDR1 is MNHEY and CDR2 SMNVEV (reference sequence). The CDR3 consists of 16 residues. CDR3: CASSMNPGTANYGYTF. Here the CDR3 DNA reads TGTGCCAGCAGTATGAATCCCGGGACAGCTAACTATGGCTACACCTTC.

The chain joins TRBV28 to TRBJ1-2; 10 bases are shared with TRBD1. The germline CDR1 and CDR2 sequences are MDHEN and SYDVKM. Germline trimming cut 6 bases from V and 14 bases from J; bases unmatched to any gene: 9. The CDR3 has 12 amino acids. The CDR3 loop is CASSRTDRGETF. In nucleotides, the CDR3 is TGTGCCAGCAGCAGGACGGACAGGGGGGAAACCTTC.

The chain's CDR3 is CAISESRMETQYF. DNA of the CDR3: TGTGCCATCAGTGAGTCGAGGATGGAGACCCAGTACTTC. V usage is TRBV10-3 and J usage is TRBJ2-5; D unclear. V was shortened by 0 bases and J by 5 bases, with 7 bases between the two germline ends. The CDR3 has 13 amino acids. CDR1 is ENHRY and CDR2 is SYGVKD in the germline V gene.

V gene TRBV10-3 combines with J gene TRBJ1-4, with D tentatively TRBD1 (5 bases). The CDR3 is made up of 13 amino acids. Germline CDR1 ENHRY, CDR2 SYGVKD. V was cut by 7 bases and J by 8 bases, with 14 bases left in between. CDR3 sequence: CAINRGYDEKLFF. CDR3 sequence (DNA): TGTGCCATCAATCGGGGGTATGACGAAAAACTGTTTTTT.

The DNA of the CDR3 is TGTGCCAGCAGATTGACAGGAAACGGCGATACGCAGTATTTT. This encodes CASRLTGNGDTQYF. The genes are TRBV6-5 and TRBJ2-3, with D possibly being TRBD1 (6 bases). CDR1 is MNHEY, CDR2 SVGAGI, per germline. V was shortened by 6 bases and J by 6 bases, with 16 bases between the two germline ends. The CDR3 consists of 14 residues.

The chain uses TRBV10-3 and TRBJ1-1; TRBD1 might be the D (5 bases). CDR1 and CDR2 from the germline V gene are ENHRY and SYGVKD. Between the trimmed V and J ends, which lost 5 bases and 0 bases, there was a span of 13 bases. This CDR3 contains 15 residues. This CDR3 reads CAISPSTQVNTEAFF. The CDR3 region has the DNA TGTGCCATCAGTCCATCGACACAGGTGAACACTGAAGCTTTCTTT.